Below, 17 T cell receptor beta chains from the same sample are listed, as sequenced in a study of T-cell reconstitution after alpha-beta-depleted transplantation in children. This sample's TCRbeta library carried unique molecular identifier barcodes. TCRdb reanalysed the PCR reads using MiXCR and keeps one entry per CDR3 protein. The sample consists of over 120,000 distinct CDR3 sequences, more than 8% of them appearing once. This material consisted of PBMCs, mostly from graft donor cells, taken 180 days after TCRalphabeta/CD19-depleted stem cell transplant. These receptors all come from a female patient aged 2 to 10 who had a stem cell transplant for congenital amegakaryocytic thrombocytopenia, so the T cells may come from the graft donor.

Many counts were recorded for this clonotype. The chain carries TRBV18 and TRBJ2-2; maybe TRBD1 (5 bases). CDR1 and CDR2 (germline): KGHSH, LQKENI. V was pared by 3 bases and J by 4 bases, with 15 bases between. This CDR3 is built from 16 residues. The CDR3 sequence: CASSPGSGPTTGELFF. CDR3 in DNA: TGTGCCAGCTCACCGGGTTCAGGGCCGACCACCGGGGAGCTGTTTTTT.

The chain employs TRBV5-5 and TRBJ2-3; 8 bases align to TRBD2. The CDR3 loop spans 16 amino acids. Germline V CDR1 and CDR2: SGHKS, YYEKEE (reference sequence). J lost 1 base, V lost 0 bases, and 4 bases had no gene match. The CDR3 DNA sequence: TGTGCCAGCAGCTTGGTCGTACTAGCGGGCACAGATACGCAGTATTTT. It codes for CASSLVVLAGTDTQYF.

This clonotype was recorded many times. The V and J genes are TRBV24-1 and TRBJ2-5; no clear D gene. Between the trimmed V and J ends, which lost 0 bases and 5 bases, there was a span of 6 bases. This CDR3 has 13 amino acids. Germline CDR1 KGHDR, CDR2 SFDVKD. In DNA form, the CDR3 reads TGTGCCACCAGTGATTTGTACGGGGAGACCCAGTACTTC. Protein: CATSDLYGETQYF.

This clonotype was detected only a few times. The genes are TRBV5-4 and TRBJ1-4; 8 bases match TRBD1. Unmatched junction bases numbered 11, after V lost 4 bases and J lost 6 bases. This CDR3 is built from 16 residues. Germline CDR1 is SGHNT and CDR2 is YYREEE (reference sequence). CDR3 region: CASSRGPGQEHEKLFF. The CDR3 coding sequence is TGTGCCAGCAGCAGAGGACCGGGACAGGAACATGAAAAACTGTTTTTT.

The J gene is TRBJ2-6, the V gene TRBV19; 9 positions agree with TRBD2. The CDR3 totals 18 residues. Germline V lookup: CDR1 LNHDA, CDR2 SQIVND (reference sequence). After removal of 7 bases from V and 1 base from J, the junction contained 11 bases not matched to a gene. The CDR3 coding sequence is TGTGCCAGTACTACGCATAGCGGGAGATTTTCTGGGGCCAACGTCCTGACTTTC. Translating gives CASTTHSGRFSGANVLTF.

This clonotype was recorded many times. The rearrangement links TRBV13 to TRBJ1-2; no reliable D call. This CDR3 has 14 amino acids. Germline CDR1 is PRHDT and CDR2 is FYEKMQ (reference sequence). V dropped 5 bases and J dropped 6 bases, with 16 bases sitting between them. CDR3 region: CASSPLPPADGYTF. CDR3 nucleotide sequence: TGTGCCAGCAGCCCTCTCCCCCCGGCGGATGGCTACACCTTC.

Points on this clonotype: As the CDR3 is not closed by the conserved phenylalanine or tryptophan, this likely results from a read error. This chain uses TRBV4-1 with TRBJ2-7; TRBD2 might be the D (6 bases). The germline V and J ends were trimmed by 3 bases and 2 bases, with 14 bases remaining between them. The CDR3 is 15 amino acids. CDR1 and CDR2 (germline): MGHRA, YSYEKL. The CDR3 sequence: CASSQTGLGPYEQYL. The CDR3, as DNA: TGCGCCAGCAGCCAGACGGGACTGGGGCCCTACGAGCAGTACTTG.

The table lists this clonotype with many counts. V and J are TRBV20-1 and TRBJ1-4; D might be TRBD1 (6 bases). This CDR3 spans 14 amino acids. Trimming took 0 bases from V and 8 from J, leaving 13 bases between them. Germline CDR1 DFQATT, CDR2 SNEGSKA (reference sequence). The CDR3 bases are TGCAGTGCTAGAGAATACAGGGTGGTCGAAAAACTGTTTTTT. Its protein product is CSAREYRVVEKLFF.

The sample holds many counts of this clonotype. The gene calls are TRBV5-1 and TRBJ1-1; tentative D call: TRBD1 (6 bases). The CDR3 is made up of 14 amino acids. V shed 4 bases and J shed 5 bases, with 15 bases lying between them. Germline V lookup: CDR1 SGHRS, CDR2 YFSETQ. CDR3 residues: CASSVWTEGTEAFF. CDR3 bases: TGCGCCAGCAGCGTATGGACAGAGGGGACTGAAGCTTTCTTT.

This clonotype was detected a few times. The J gene is TRBJ2-7, the V gene TRBV20-1; TRBD1 matches at 8 bases. The germline V gene has CDR1 DFQATT and CDR2 SNEGSKA (reference sequence). This CDR3 contains 15 residues. V shed 6 bases, J shed 5 bases, and the junction held 15 bases outside the gene matches. This CDR3 is CSATPGGPRWDEQYF. The CDR3 nucleotides are TGCAGTGCCACGCCAGGGGGCCCACGCTGGGACGAGCAGTACTTC.

This clonotype was seen ten or more times. Written as DNA, the CDR3 is TGTGCCAGCTCCCGGGTGGCAGTTTCCTACAATGAGCAGTTCTTC. It specifies CASSRVAVSYNEQFF. The J gene is TRBJ2-1, the V gene TRBV6-5; no clear D gene. CDR3 length equals 15 residues. The V and J ends lost 8 bases and 1 base respectively, with 15 bases between them. Germline assignment: CDR1 MNHEY and CDR2 SVGAGI.

This clonotype was seen repeatedly, ten times or more. V usage is TRBV20-1 and J usage is TRBJ2-4; 8 bases fit TRBD2. V dropped 1 base and J dropped 9; count of bases not matched to a gene: 17. This CDR3 has 17 residues. Germline CDR1 reads DFQATT; CDR2 reads SNEGSKA (reference sequence). CDR3 amino acids: CSARGPTDSGTFTIQYF. CDR3 nucleotide sequence: TGCAGTGCTAGAGGTCCTACGGATAGCGGGACTTTTACCATTCAGTACTTC.

The gene calls are TRBV20-1 and TRBJ2-7; 7 nucleotides agree with TRBD2. V lost 3 bases to trimming and J lost 2 bases; unmatched junction nucleotides: 10. There are 15 residues in the CDR3. Germline-derived CDR1 and CDR2 are DFQATT and SNEGSKA (reference sequence). The CDR3 is CSARGGWREPYEQYF. CDR3 coding DNA: TGCAGTGCTAGGGGGGGATGGCGGGAGCCCTACGAGCAGTACTTC.

Ten or more counts support this clonotype. The gene calls are TRBV19 and TRBJ1-1, with unresolved D. CDR1 is LNHDA, CDR2 SQIVND, per germline (reference sequence). The V and J ends lost 9 bases and 8 bases respectively, with 16 bases between them. There are 12 residues in the CDR3. The CDR3 coding sequence is TGTGCCAGCGAGGGCCCAGGAGGAGAAGCTTTCTTT. It translates to CASEGPGGEAFF.

This clonotype was seen a few times. The V call is TRBV30, the J call TRBJ2-3, with a weak D call TRBD2 (7 bases). CDR3 length equals 13 residues. With 0 bases removed from V and 13 bases from J, the gap between germline ends came to 17 bases. Per germline, CDR1 GTSNPN and CDR2 SVGIG (reference sequence). This CDR3 is CAWSVSQGLMEYF. The CDR3 DNA follows: TGTGCCTGGAGTGTATCACAGGGACTAATGGAGTATTTT. Complete variable domain (other parts from reference TRBV30 and TRBJ2-3): SQTIHQWPATLVQPVGSPLSLECTVEGTSNPNLYWYRQAAGRGLQLLFYSVGIGQISSEVPQNLSASRPQDRQFILSSKKLLLSDSGFYLCAWSVSQGLMEYFGPGTRLTVL.

This clonotype was recorded at least ten times. This chain joins TRBV20-1 and TRBJ2-1; D not certain. Trimming pared 3 bases from V and 0 bases from J, leaving 9 bases between. CDR3 length: 14 residues. The germline CDR1 and CDR2 sequences are DFQATT and SNEGSKA (reference sequence). CDR3 sequence: CSARRRSSYNEQFF. CDR3 in DNA: TGCAGTGCTAGGAGGCGGAGCTCCTACAATGAGCAGTTCTTC.

This clonotype was detected a few times. The chain carries TRBV13 and TRBJ2-2; the match to TRBD1 covers 7 bases. V shed 2 bases and J 7 bases; nucleotides not matched to a gene: 10. Germline assignment: CDR1 PRHDT and CDR2 FYEKMQ (reference sequence). The CDR3 is made up of 16 amino acids. CDR3 in amino acids: CASSLQKGQVDGELFF. The DNA of the CDR3 is TGTGCCAGCAGCTTACAGAAAGGACAGGTGGACGGGGAGCTGTTTTTT.